The rows below give T cell receptor beta chains drawn from one sample of a study of cytomegalovirus exposure and HLA in healthy donors. The protocol was immunoSEQ multiplex PCR, while the TCRdb copy is restricted to in-frame clones and leaves out a portion. This table has about 69,000 clones, over 90% appearing once. Sequencing was performed on PBMCs. These receptors originate from a woman aged 18-35 years in good health and CMV-seropositive. Both conserved end residues are part of each CDR3. Each record gives: D gene, J gene, V gene, clone size, CDR3 protein, CDR3 DNA. A D gene is named only where the DNA matches it firmly. Expanded clones are given a class, and other clones once, few, many or no size at all.

.,TRBJ1-6,TRBV5-1,.,CASSLGLQGTSYNSPLHF,TGCGCCAGCAGCTTGGGGCTACAGGGAACCTCCTATAATTCACCCCTCCACTTT
.,TRBJ2-2,TRBV9,.,CASSVGGQMNTGELFF,TGTGCCAGCAGCGTCGGAGGACAGATGAACACCGGGGAGCTGTTTTTT
.,TRBJ2-7,TRBV7-9,.,CASSPRLSGESYEQYF,TGTGCCAGCAGCCCACGGCTGTCGGGAGAATCTTACGAGCAGTACTTC
TRBD2,TRBJ2-5,TRBV28,.,CASSTSGSGRKTQYF,TGTGCCAGCAGCACTAGCGGGAGTGGGAGAAAGACCCAGTACTTC
TRBD1,TRBJ2-7,TRBV30,.,CAWNQGTADEQYF,TGTGCCTGGAATCAAGGGACAGCTGACGAGCAGTACTTC
TRBD2,TRBJ2-3,TRBV15,.,CATSSGGLALGLTDTQYF,TGTGCCACCAGCAGTGGGGGACTAGCGTTGGGCCTCACAGATACGCAGTATTTT
TRBD1,TRBJ2-7,TRBV5-5,.,CASSLMRQGLKRTYEQYF,TGTGCCAGCAGCTTGATGAGACAGGGTCTCAAGAGGACCTACGAGCAGTACTTC
.,TRBJ2-5,TRBV6-6,.,CASQAPEPQETQYF,TGTGCCAGCCAAGCGCCCGAGCCCCAAGAGACCCAGTACTTC
TRBD1,TRBJ1-1,TRBV5-4,.,CASSAPGQGVKSGVRAFF,TGTGCCAGCAGCGCACCGGGACAGGGGGTGAAGAGCGGAGTTAGGGCTTTCTTT
.,TRBJ1-2,TRBV10-3,.,CAIRADTGKGYTF,TGTGCCATCAGAGCAGATACAGGGAAGGGCTACACCTTC
TRBD1,TRBJ2-2,TRBV5-4,.,CASSSGTENTGELFF,TGTGCCAGCAGCTCCGGGACAGAAAACACCGGGGAGCTGTTTTTT
.,TRBJ2-7,TRBV5-6,.,CASSYRINYEQYF,TGTGCCAGCAGCTACAGAATCAACTACGAGCAGTACTTC
TRBD2,TRBJ2-1,TRBV23-1,once,CASSRNQSGRSYNEQFF,TGCGCCAGCAGTCGCAATCAGAGCGGGAGATCCTACAATGAGCAGTTCTTC
.,TRBJ2-1,TRBV5-6,.,CASSLVSYNEQFF,TGTGCCAGCAGCTTGGTTTCTTACAATGAGCAGTTCTTC
TRBD2,TRBJ2-3,TRBV9,once,CASSAHGTSGSGDTQYF,TGTGCCAGCAGCGCCCACGGGACTAGCGGCTCCGGAGATACGCAGTATTTT
TRBD1,TRBJ2-7,TRBV19,.,CASSRDRDYPYEQYF,TGTGCCAGTAGTAGGGACAGGGACTATCCCTACGAGCAGTACTTC
.,TRBJ2-7,TRBV28,.,CASSLLAGYEQYF,TGTGCCAGCAGTTTACTGGCGGGCTACGAGCAGTACTTC
TRBD2,TRBJ2-1,TRBV19,.,CASSGRSYNEQFF,TGTGCCAGCAGCGGGAGGTCCTACAATGAGCAGTTCTTC
TRBD2,TRBJ2-1,TRBV27,.,CASSPAPLAGGPSEQFF,TGTGCCAGCAGTCCAGCCCCACTAGCGGGAGGGCCTAGTGAGCAGTTCTTC
TRBD2,TRBJ2-7,TRBV2,.,CASTSSGVLIYEQYF,TGTGCCAGTACGTCTAGCGGGGTGCTAATCTACGAGCAGTACTTC
TRBD2,TRBJ2-7,TRBV7-2,.,CASSLAGGSEQYF,TGTGCCAGCAGCTTAGCGGGAGGGAGCGAGCAGTACTTC
TRBD1,TRBJ1-5,TRBV19,once,CASSQGGQPQHF,TGTGCCAGTAGTCAGGGGGGACAGCCCCAGCATTTT
TRBD1,TRBJ1-2,TRBV30,.,CAWSAGTGDGYTF,TGTGCCTGGAGTGCCGGGACAGGGGATGGCTACACCTTC
.,TRBJ2-7,TRBV11-1,.,CASSLTTAAYEQYF,TGTGCCAGCAGCTTGACGACAGCCGCCTACGAGCAGTACTTC
.,TRBJ2-1,TRBV2,.,CASSAGEYNEQFF,TGTGCCAGCAGTGCGGGAGAGTACAATGAGCAGTTCTTC
.,TRBJ1-2,TRBV18,.,CASSPLDSYGYTF,TGTGCCAGCTCACCTCTGGACAGCTATGGCTACACCTTC
TRBD2,TRBJ2-7,TRBV11-2,once,CASSLAAGGGYEQYF,TGTGCCAGCAGCTTAGCAGCGGGAGGTGGGTACGAGCAGTACTTC
.,TRBJ1-5,TRBV28,once,CASSYEWEQPQHF,TGTGCCAGCAGTTATGAATGGGAGCAGCCCCAGCATTTT
TRBD2,TRBJ2-5,TRBV14,.,CASSQDVAGGQETQYF,TGTGCCAGCAGCCAAGATGTAGCGGGAGGGCAAGAGACCCAGTACTTC
.,TRBJ1-2,TRBV5-1,.,CASSSTGNYGYTF,TGCGCCAGCAGCTCAACAGGCAACTATGGCTACACCTTC
TRBD2,TRBJ2-1,TRBV6-4,.,CASSGGLAGDNEQFF,TGTGCCAGCAGTGGGGGACTAGCGGGAGACAATGAGCAGTTCTTC
.,TRBJ1-3,TRBV29-1,.,CSVGSGVGNTIYF,TGCAGCGTTGGTTCAGGGGTAGGAAACACCATATATTTT
.,TRBJ1-1,TRBV5-6,.,CASLGAKGRGTEAFF,TGTGCCAGCCTCGGAGCAAAAGGGAGAGGCACTGAAGCTTTCTTT
TRBD1,TRBJ2-5,TRBV6-7,.,CAREPGQSNGETQYF,TGTGCCAGGGAACCGGGACAGTCAAACGGGGAGACCCAGTACTTC
.,TRBJ1-1,TRBV25-1,.,CASSEWAGSVLNTEAFF,TGTGCCAGCAGTGAATGGGCAGGTTCGGTGCTGAACACTGAAGCTTTCTTT
.,TRBJ2-1,TRBV27,.,CASSLSVLGSYNEQFF,TGTGCCAGCAGTTTATCGGTACTAGGGTCGTACAATGAGCAGTTCTTC
TRBD1,TRBJ2-1,TRBV28,.,CASSITRQGARNEQFF,TGTGCCAGCAGCATCACTCGACAGGGGGCTCGCAATGAGCAGTTCTTC
TRBD1,TRBJ1-1,TRBV5-4,.,CASSVGQGEIGTEAFF,TGTGCCAGCAGCGTAGGACAGGGGGAAATCGGCACTGAAGCTTTCTTT
.,TRBJ2-5,TRBV18,few,CASPQETQYF,TGTGCCAGCCCACAAGAGACCCAGTACTTC
TRBD1,TRBJ1-4,TRBV28,.,CASRDREDEKLFF,TGTGCCAGCAGGGACAGGGAGGATGAAAAACTGTTTTTT
TRBD1,TRBJ1-1,TRBV27,.,CASSLRDRSNTEAFF,TGTGCCAGCAGCCTTCGGGACAGGAGTAATACTGAAGCTTTCTTT
.,TRBJ2-5,TRBV28,.,CASSSARDLLLETQYF,TGTGCCAGCAGTAGCGCCCGGGACTTATTATTAGAGACCCAGTACTTC
TRBD1,TRBJ1-5,TRBV6-1,.,CASSEGLVGTGPSWKPQHF,TGTGCCAGCAGTGAAGGGTTGGTCGGGACAGGGCCAAGTTGGAAGCCCCAGCATTTT
.,TRBJ2-7,TRBV21-1,once,CASSHQPQLAGRSYEQYF,TGTGCCAGCAGTCACCAGCCACAGCTAGCGGGGCGCTCCTACGAGCAGTACTTC
.,TRBJ2-3,TRBV4-2,.,CASSQDLGGKGADTQYF,TGTGCCAGCAGCCAAGATCTCGGCGGGAAAGGCGCAGATACGCAGTATTTT
TRBD1,TRBJ2-2,TRBV28,.,CASSSGTGDTGELFF,TGTGCCAGCAGTTCCGGGACAGGGGACACCGGGGAGCTGTTTTTT
.,TRBJ2-5,TRBV9,.,CASSPQQVVTQETQYF,TGTGCCAGCAGCCCCCAACAGGTCGTTACACAAGAGACCCAGTACTTC
.,TRBJ2-3,TRBV7-9,.,CASSLWRQGTDTQYF,TGTGCCAGCAGCTTATGGAGACAGGGCACAGATACGCAGTATTTT
.,TRBJ2-7,TRBV19,.,CASRARSGEQYF,TGTGCCAGTAGGGCGCGGAGCGGCGAGCAGTACTTC
TRBD2,TRBJ2-3,TRBV10-3,.,CAIKGLADTQYF,TGTGCCATCAAGGGACTAGCAGATACGCAGTATTTT